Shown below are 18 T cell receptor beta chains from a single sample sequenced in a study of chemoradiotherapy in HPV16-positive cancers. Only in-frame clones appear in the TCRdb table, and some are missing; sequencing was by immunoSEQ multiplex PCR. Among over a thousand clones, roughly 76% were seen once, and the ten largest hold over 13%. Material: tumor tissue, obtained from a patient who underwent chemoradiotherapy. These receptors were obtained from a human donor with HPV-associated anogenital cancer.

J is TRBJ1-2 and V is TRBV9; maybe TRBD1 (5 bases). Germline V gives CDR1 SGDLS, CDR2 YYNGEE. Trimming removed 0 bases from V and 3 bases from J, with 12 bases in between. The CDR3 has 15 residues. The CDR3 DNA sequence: TGTGCCAGCAGCGTAGGAGGCTCGGGGCACTATGGCTACACCTTC. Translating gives CASSVGGSGHYGYTF. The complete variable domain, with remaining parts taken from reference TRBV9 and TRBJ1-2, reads DSGVTQTPKHLITATGQRVTLRCSPRSGDLSVYWYQQSLDQGLQFLIQYYNGEERAKGNILERFSAQQFPDLHSELNLSSLELGDSALYFCASSVGGSGHYGYTFGSGTRLTVV.

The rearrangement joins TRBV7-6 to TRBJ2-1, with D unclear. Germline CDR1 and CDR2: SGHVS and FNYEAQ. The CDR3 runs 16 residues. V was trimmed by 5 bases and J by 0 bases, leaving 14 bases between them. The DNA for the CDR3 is TGTGCCAGCAGCCCCTCAACCGCCCACTCCTACAATGAGCAGTTCTTC. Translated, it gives CASSPSTAHSYNEQFF. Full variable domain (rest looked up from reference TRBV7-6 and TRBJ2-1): GAGVSQSPRYKVTKRGQDVALRCDPISGHVSLYWYRQALGQGPEFLTYFNYEAQQDKSGLPNDRFSAERPEGSISTLTIQRTEQRDSAMYRCASSPSTAHSYNEQFFGPGTRLTVL.

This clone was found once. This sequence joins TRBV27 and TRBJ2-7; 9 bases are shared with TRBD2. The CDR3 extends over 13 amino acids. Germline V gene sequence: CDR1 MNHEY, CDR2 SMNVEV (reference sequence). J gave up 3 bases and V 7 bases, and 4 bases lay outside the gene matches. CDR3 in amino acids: CASKFSGGYEQYF. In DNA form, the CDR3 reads TGTGCCAGCAAGTTTAGCGGGGGCTACGAGCAGTACTTC.

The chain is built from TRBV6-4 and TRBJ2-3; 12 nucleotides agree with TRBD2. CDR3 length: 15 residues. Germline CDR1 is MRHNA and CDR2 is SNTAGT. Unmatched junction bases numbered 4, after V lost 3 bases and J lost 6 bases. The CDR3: CASSEASGGGDTQYF. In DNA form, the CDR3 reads TGTGCCAGCAGTGAAGCTAGCGGGGGGGGTGATACGCAGTATTTT.

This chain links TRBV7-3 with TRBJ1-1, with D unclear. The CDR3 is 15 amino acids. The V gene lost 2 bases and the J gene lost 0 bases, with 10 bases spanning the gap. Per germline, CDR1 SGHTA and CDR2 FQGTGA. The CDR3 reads CASSLSPAMNTEAFF. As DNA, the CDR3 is TGTGCCAGCAGCTTATCCCCAGCCATGAACACTGAAGCTTTCTTT. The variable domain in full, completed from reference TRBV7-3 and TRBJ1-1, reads GAGVSQTPSNKVTEKGKYVELRCDPISGHTALYWYRQSLGQGPEFLIYFQGTGAADDSGLPNDRFFAVRPEGSVSTLKIQRTERGDSAVYLCASSLSPAMNTEAFFGQGTRLTVV.

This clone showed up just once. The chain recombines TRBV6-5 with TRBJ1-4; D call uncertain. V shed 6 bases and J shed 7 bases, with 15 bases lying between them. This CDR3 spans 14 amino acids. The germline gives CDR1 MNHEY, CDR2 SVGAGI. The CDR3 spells CASSSTLGSEKLFF. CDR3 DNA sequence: TGTGCCAGCAGCTCGACCCTGGGGAGTGAAAAACTGTTTTTT.

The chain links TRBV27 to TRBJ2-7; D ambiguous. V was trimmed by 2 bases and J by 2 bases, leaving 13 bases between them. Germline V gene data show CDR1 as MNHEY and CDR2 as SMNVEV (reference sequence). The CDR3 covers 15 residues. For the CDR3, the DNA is TGTGCCAGCAGTTTAGGTTCGGGCACCGCCTACGAGCAGTACTTC. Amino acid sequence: CASSLGSGTAYEQYF.

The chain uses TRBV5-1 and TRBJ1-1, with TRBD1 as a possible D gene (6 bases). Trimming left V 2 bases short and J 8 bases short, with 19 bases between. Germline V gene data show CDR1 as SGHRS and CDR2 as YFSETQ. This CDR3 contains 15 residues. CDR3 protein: CASSLETTGQGEAFF. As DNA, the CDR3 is TGCGCCAGCAGCTTAGAGACGACAGGTCAAGGGGAAGCTTTCTTT.

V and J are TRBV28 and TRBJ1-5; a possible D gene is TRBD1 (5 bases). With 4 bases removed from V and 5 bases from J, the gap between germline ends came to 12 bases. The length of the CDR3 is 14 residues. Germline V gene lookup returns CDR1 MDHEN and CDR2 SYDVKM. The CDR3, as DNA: TGTGCCAGCAGTTCGGGGGAAACCTATCAGCCCCAGCATTTT. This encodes CASSSGETYQPQHF.

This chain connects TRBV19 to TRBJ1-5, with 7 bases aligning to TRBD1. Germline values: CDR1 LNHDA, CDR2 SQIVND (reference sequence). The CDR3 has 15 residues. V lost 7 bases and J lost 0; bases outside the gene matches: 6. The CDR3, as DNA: TGTGCCAGTAAGGGGGCACCTTATAGCAATCAGCCCCAGCATTTT. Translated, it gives CASKGAPYSNQPQHF.

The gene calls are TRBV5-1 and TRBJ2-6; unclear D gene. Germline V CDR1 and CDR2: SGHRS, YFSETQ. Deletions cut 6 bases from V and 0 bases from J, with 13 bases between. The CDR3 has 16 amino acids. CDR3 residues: CASTPQANSGANVLTF. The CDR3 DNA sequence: TGCGCCAGCACCCCCCAGGCCAACTCTGGGGCCAACGTCCTGACTTTC.

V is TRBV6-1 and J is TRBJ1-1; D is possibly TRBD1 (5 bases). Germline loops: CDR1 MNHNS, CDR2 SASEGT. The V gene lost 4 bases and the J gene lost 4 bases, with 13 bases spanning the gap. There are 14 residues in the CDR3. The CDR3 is CASSALTESTEAFF. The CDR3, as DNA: TGTGCCAGCAGTGCCCTGACAGAGTCCACTGAAGCTTTCTTT.

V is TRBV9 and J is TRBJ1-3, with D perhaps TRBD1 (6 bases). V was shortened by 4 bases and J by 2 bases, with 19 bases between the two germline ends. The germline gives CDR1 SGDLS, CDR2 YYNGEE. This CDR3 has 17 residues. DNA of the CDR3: TGTGCCAGCAGCTTCCCGACAGGAGGGAGCCCTGGAAACACCATATATTTT. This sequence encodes CASSFPTGGSPGNTIYF.

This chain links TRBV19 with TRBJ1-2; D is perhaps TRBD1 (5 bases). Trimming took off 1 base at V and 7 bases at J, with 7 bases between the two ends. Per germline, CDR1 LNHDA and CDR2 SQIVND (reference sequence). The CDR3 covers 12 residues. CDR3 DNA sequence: TGTGCCAGTAGTATAGGGACACGTGGCTACACCTTC. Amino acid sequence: CASSIGTRGYTF.

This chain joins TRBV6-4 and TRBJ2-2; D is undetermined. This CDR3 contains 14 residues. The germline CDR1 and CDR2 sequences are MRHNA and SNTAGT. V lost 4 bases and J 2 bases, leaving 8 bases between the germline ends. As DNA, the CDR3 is TGTGCCAGCAGTGTGACGGGTAACACCGGGGAGCTGTTTTTT. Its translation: CASSVTGNTGELFF.

The CDR3 protein is CASRRGGVQETQYF. The CDR3 nucleotides are TGTGCCAGCCGGAGGGGGGGGGTCCAAGAGACCCAGTACTTC. The chain has TRBV7-9 and TRBJ2-5; D may be TRBD2 (7 bases). The germline CDR1 and CDR2 sequences are SEHNR and FQNEAQ (reference sequence). V lost 8 bases to trimming and J lost 1 base, with 14 bases between them. The CDR3 totals 14 residues.

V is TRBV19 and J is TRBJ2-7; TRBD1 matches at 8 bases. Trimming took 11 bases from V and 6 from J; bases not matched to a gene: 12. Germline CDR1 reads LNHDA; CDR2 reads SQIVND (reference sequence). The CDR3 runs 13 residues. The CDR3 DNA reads TGTGCCGCTCAACAGGGGGACTCTGGCGAGCAGTACTTC. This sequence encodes CAAQQGDSGEQYF.

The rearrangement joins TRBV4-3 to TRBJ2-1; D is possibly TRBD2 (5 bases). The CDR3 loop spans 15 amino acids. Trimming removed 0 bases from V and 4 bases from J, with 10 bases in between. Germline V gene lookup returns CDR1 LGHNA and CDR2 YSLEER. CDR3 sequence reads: CASSQDYTGYNEQFF. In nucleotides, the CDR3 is TGCGCCAGCAGCCAAGATTATACGGGGTACAATGAGCAGTTCTTC.